The clone carrying this T cell receptor beta chain ranks as medium-sized. The antigen is undetermined. The data are from a study of spatial heterogeneity in lung cancer. Across the whole study: Detection of beta-chain sequences consistently exceeded that of alpha-chain sequences.

General observations from the study: The number of expanded tumor alpha and beta chains correlated with mutation number.

Time point indicated: sample taken at primary tumor resection. The 72 donors had untreated early-stage non-small cell lung cancer. TCRdb re-derived calls from the 5' RACE reads in MiXCR, one entry per CDR3 protein. Found here are about 6,000 distinct CDR3 sequences, around 13% of them singletons; the top ten hold 10% to 12%. This CDR3 comprises 15 residues. CDR1 is MNHEY and CDR2 is SVGAGI in the germline V gene. V dropped 6 bases and J dropped 3; count of bases not matched to a gene: 2. The chain joins TRBV6-5 to TRBJ2-3; 14 bases agree with TRBD2. Sequencing used lung tumor tissue, obtained at surgery. This sequence was found in a male donor with early-stage non-small cell lung cancer. CDR3 sequence reads: CASRRTSGRTDTQYF. The CDR3 region has the DNA TGTGCCAGCAGGAGGACTAGCGGGAGGACAGATACGCAGTATTTT.